Presented here are 18 T cell receptor beta chains from one specimen sequenced in a study of blood T cell repertoires in COVID-19. Clones were sequenced by immunoSEQ multiplex PCR, and TCRdb holds only the in-frame ones, with some missing. The repertoire holds 300,000 to 400,000 clones, with around 87% as singletons. The sequencing input was peripheral blood. These receptors were collected from a woman aged 45-59 years who had recovered from COVID-19.

The chain carries TRBV7-9 and TRBJ2-2, with TRBD2 matching over 7 bases. Germline values: CDR1 SEHNR, CDR2 FQNEAQ (reference sequence). The CDR3 spans 17 residues. The V and J ends lost 0 bases and 1 base, in that order; junction bases with no gene match: 5. CDR3 protein: CASSLARSSGNTGELFF. The CDR3 DNA is TGTGCCAGCAGCTTAGCGCGGTCTAGCGGGAACACCGGGGAGCTGTTTTTT.

The chain joins TRBV20-1 to TRBJ2-5; the match to TRBD2 covers 8 bases. J gave up 1 base and V 3 bases, and 4 bases lay outside the gene matches. The CDR3 consists of 14 residues. Germline V gives CDR1 DFQATT, CDR2 SNEGSKA (reference sequence). CDR3 amino acids: CSASRTSSQETQYF. The CDR3 nucleotides read TGCAGTGCTAGTCGGACTAGCTCCCAAGAGACCCAGTACTTC.

The genes are TRBV9 and TRBJ1-6; D is perhaps TRBD1 (6 bases). Trimming left V 6 bases short and J 0 bases short, with 10 bases between. CDR3 length: 15 amino acids. CDR1 SGDLS and CDR2 YYNGEE come from the germline V gene. CDR3: CASNQGSSYNSPLHF. The CDR3 coding sequence is TGTGCCAGCAACCAGGGGAGCTCCTATAATTCACCCCTCCACTTT.

The chain links TRBV7-2 to TRBJ2-6, with D tentatively TRBD1 (5 bases). V was clipped by 5 bases and J by 3 bases, with 17 bases between them. The CDR3 is 17 residues long. Per germline, CDR1 SGHTA and CDR2 FQGNSA. CDR3 in DNA: TGTGCCAGCAGCCAACACAAGATGGGGCTTGGGGCCAACGTCCTGACTTTC. Encoded protein: CASSQHKMGLGANVLTF.

The genes are TRBV2 and TRBJ1-5; D unresolved. Germline V gene lookup returns CDR1 SNHLY and CDR2 FYNNEI. The germline V and J ends were trimmed by 3 bases and 4 bases, with 19 bases remaining between them. This CDR3 is built from 17 residues. CDR3 sequence reads: CASSDAPAGGSNQPQHF. The DNA for the CDR3 is TGTGCCAGCAGTGATGCTCCCGCTGGAGGTTCAAATCAGCCCCAGCATTTT.

This chain joins TRBV6-5 and TRBJ1-1; TRBD1 agrees at 7 bases. Germline V CDR1 and CDR2: MNHEY, SVGAGI. The CDR3 totals 15 residues. The trim removed 0 bases at V and 1 base at J, leaving 2 bases unmatched. This CDR3 reads CASSYSAGGNTEAFF. In DNA form, the CDR3 reads TGTGCCAGCAGTTACTCCGCAGGGGGGAACACTGAAGCTTTCTTT.

The V and J genes are TRBV7-2 and TRBJ2-7, with 7 bases aligning to TRBD1. Trimming at V came to 3 bases and at J to 3 bases, leaving 8 bases not matched to a gene. Germline CDR1 SGHTA, CDR2 FQGNSA. The CDR3 runs 15 residues. CDR3 protein: CASSFGTANVYEQYF. The DNA of the CDR3 is TGTGCCAGCAGCTTCGGGACAGCCAACGTCTACGAGCAGTACTTC.

The chain carries TRBV5-5 and TRBJ1-6; D is ambiguous. V was clipped by 4 bases and J by 13 bases, with 18 bases between them. CDR1 and CDR2 from the germline V gene are SGHKS and YYEKEE (reference sequence). CDR3 length: 14 residues. For the CDR3, the DNA is TGTGCCAGCAGCCCAACAGTGGGCCGGAGGCCCCTCCACTTT. Its protein product is CASSPTVGRRPLHF.

The chain uses TRBV18 and TRBJ2-1, with 8 positions matching TRBD1. The CDR3 is 14 amino acids. The germline V gene encodes CDR1 KGHSH and CDR2 LQKENI. After removal of 1 base from V and 8 bases from J, the junction contained 4 bases not matched to a gene. The CDR3 loop reads CASSPQQGGYEQFF. In DNA form, the CDR3 reads TGTGCCAGCTCACCACAACAGGGGGGTTATGAGCAGTTCTTC.

This chain joins TRBV29-1 and TRBJ1-1, with 8 bases lining up with TRBD1. This CDR3 comprises 13 residues. Germline V gives CDR1 SQVTM, CDR2 ANQGSEA. V lost 8 bases, J lost 2 bases, and 7 bases stayed unmatched. DNA of the CDR3: TGCAGCCCCGACAGGGGATCTAACACTGAAGCTTTCTTT. It is translated as CSPDRGSNTEAFF. Combining the CDR3 with reference TRBV29-1 and TRBJ1-1 gives the whole variable domain SAVISQKPSRDICQRGTSLTIQCQVDSQVTMMFWYRQQPGQSLTLIATANQGSEATYESGFVIDKFPISRPNLTFSTLTVSNMSPEDSSIYLCSPDRGSNTEAFFGQGTRLTVV.

This clone was detected only once. The V and J genes are TRBV9 and TRBJ2-1; possibly TRBD2 for D (6 bases). The CDR3 consists of 15 residues. Germline CDR1 and CDR2: SGDLS and YYNGEE. Trimming removed 2 bases at V and 6 bases at J, with 15 bases between. CDR3 loop: CASSVLADSGNEQFF. CDR3 bases: TGTGCCAGCAGCGTCCTCGCGGATAGCGGCAATGAGCAGTTCTTC.

The chain carries TRBV10-3 and TRBJ2-1, with 9 bases fitting TRBD2. V shed 0 bases, J shed 4 bases, and the junction held 4 bases outside the gene matches. Germline V gene lookup returns CDR1 ENHRY and CDR2 SYGVKD. CDR3 length equals 16 residues. CDR3 in amino acids: CAISESVAGAYNEQFF. The CDR3 nucleotides are TGTGCCATCAGTGAGTCGGTAGCGGGGGCTTACAATGAGCAGTTCTTC.

This clone has just a few counts. The rearrangement links TRBV5-4 to TRBJ1-6; TRBD1 agrees at 10 bases. This CDR3 is built from 16 residues. After removal of 1 base from V and 6 bases from J, the junction contained 4 bases not matched to a gene. Germline V gene data show CDR1 as SGHNT and CDR2 as YYREEE (reference sequence). The CDR3, as DNA: TGTGCCAGCAGCTTGCCCCGGACAGGGGGTAATTCACCCCTCCACTTT. Protein: CASSLPRTGGNSPLHF. Looking up the rest from reference TRBV5-4 and TRBJ1-6 gives the full variable domain: ETGVTQSPTHLIKTRGQQVTLRCSSQSGHNTVSWYQQALGQGPQFIFQYYREEENGRGNFPPRFSGLQFPNYSSELNVNALELDDSALYLCASSLPRTGGNSPLHFGNGTRLTVT.

This rearrangement joins TRBV11-2 to TRBJ1-2, with 8 bases fitting TRBD1. The CDR3 consists of 14 residues. Unmatched junction bases numbered 9, after V lost 4 bases and J lost 8 bases. Germline-derived CDR1 and CDR2 are SGHAT and FQNNGV. CDR3 coding DNA: TGTGCCAGCAGCTACCGGACAGGGATAGGAGGCTACACCTTC. Encoded protein: CASSYRTGIGGYTF.

This chain uses TRBV7-2 with TRBJ1-3; D not certain. V was cut by 1 base and J by 0 bases, with 7 bases left in between. CDR1 and CDR2 from the germline V gene are SGHTA and FQGNSA. This CDR3 has 15 residues. CDR3 DNA sequence: TGTGCCAGCAGCTTAGATCCTAGCTCTGGAAACACCATATATTTT. Encoded protein: CASSLDPSSGNTIYF. Together with reference TRBV7-2 and TRBJ1-3, the CDR3 gives the full variable domain: GAGVSQSPSNKVTEKGKDVELRCDPISGHTALYWYRQSLGQGLEFLIYFQGNSAPDKSGLPSDRFSAERTGGSVSTLTIQRTQQEDSAVYLCASSLDPSSGNTIYFGEGSWLTVV.

This chain links TRBV7-2 with TRBJ2-3; possibly TRBD1 for D (5 bases). The V gene lost 5 bases and the J gene lost 6 bases, with 18 bases spanning the gap. Germline V CDR1 and CDR2: SGHTA, FQGNSA. The CDR3 covers 15 residues. The CDR3 region is CASSPFWQGYDTQYF. The CDR3 nucleotides read TGTGCCAGCAGCCCCTTCTGGCAGGGTTATGATACGCAGTATTTT.

This clone has at least ten counts. The chain recombines TRBV28 with TRBJ1-2; D possibly corresponds to TRBD1 (5 bases). Trimming stripped 4 bases from V and 3 bases from J, with 9 bases between. CDR1 and CDR2 (germline): MDHEN, SYDVKM. The length of the CDR3 is 13 residues. The CDR3 here is CASSSGQDYGYTF. The DNA of the CDR3 is TGTGCCAGCAGTTCCGGACAAGACTATGGCTACACCTTC.

The V and J genes are TRBV28 and TRBJ2-2; D perhaps matches TRBD1 (6 bases). Trimming cost V 6 bases and J 1 base, with 9 bases left between them. The CDR3 sequence is 14 residues long. The germline V gene encodes CDR1 MDHEN and CDR2 SYDVKM. CDR3 loop: CASRETGNTGELFF. As DNA, the CDR3 is TGTGCCAGCAGAGAGACAGGGAACACCGGGGAGCTGTTTTTT.